Presented here are 24 T cell receptor beta chains from one specimen sequenced in a study of identical twins. MiXCR, run by TCRdb on the 5' RACE reads, gives a single entry per CDR3 protein. The profile covers 1.5 million or so distinct CDR3 sequences, with around 33% appearing a single time and less than 0.35% taken by the ten largest. Material for sequencing was cord blood. The origin of the receptors is a newborn girl in good health.

This clonotype occurred a few times. This chain links TRBV4-1 with TRBJ2-1; 10 positions agree with TRBD2. Trimming cost V 3 bases and J 3 bases; bases outside gene matches: 2. Germline V gene data show CDR1 as MGHRA and CDR2 as YSYEKL. The CDR3 is 15 residues long. CDR3 region: CASSHPSGGYNEQFF. The CDR3 DNA sequence: TGCGCCAGCAGCCACCCTAGCGGGGGCTACAATGAGCAGTTCTTC.

As regards this clonotype: This may be a read error: a much more frequent sequence differs by one nucleotide. The chain uses TRBV14 and TRBJ2-5; the D gene is possibly TRBD2 (6 bases). The DNA matches TRBJ2-7 better at its end, which makes the J call doubtful. There are 15 residues in the CDR3. CDR1 is SGHDN and CDR2 is FVKESK in the germline V gene. The CDR3 sequence: CASSPRDSSSCEQYF. CDR3 DNA: TGTGCCAGCAGCCCCCGGGACTCCTCCTCCTGCGAGCAGTACTTC.

The rearrangement uses TRBV12-3 or TRBV12-4 and TRBJ2-5; D call uncertain. This CDR3 has 16 residues. Trimming cost V 2 bases and J 1 base, with 14 bases left between them. DNA of the CDR3: TGTGCCAGCAGTTTATTACTGTGGTCCTCCCAAGAGACCCAGTACTTC. Protein product: CASSLLLWSSQETQYF.

This clonotype was detected a few times. V and J are TRBV27 and TRBJ2-3; 8 bases are shared with TRBD2. The CDR3 has 17 residues. J lost 4 bases, V lost 1 base, and 10 bases had no gene match. Germline-derived CDR1 and CDR2 are MNHEY and SMNVEV (reference sequence). For the CDR3, the DNA is TGTGCCAGCAGTTTATTAGGTCTAGCGGGTTCCCCAGATACGCAGTATTTT. It yields the protein CASSLLGLAGSPDTQYF.

There are many counts of this clonotype. The gene calls are TRBV2 and TRBJ2-7, with unresolved D. CDR1 is SNHLY, CDR2 FYNNEI, per germline. The CDR3 consists of 13 residues. Trimming left V 6 bases short and J 2 bases short, with 11 bases between. CDR3 sequence: CASRADGPYEQYF. In DNA form, the CDR3 reads TGTGCCAGCAGAGCTGACGGTCCCTACGAGCAGTACTTC.

The chain uses TRBV11-2 and TRBJ2-1, with D maybe TRBD2 (6 bases). Germline V gene sequence: CDR1 SGHAT, CDR2 FQNNGV. The CDR3 sequence is 17 residues long. Trimming cost V 6 bases and J 4 bases, with 22 bases left between them. CDR3 nucleotides: TGTGCCAGCAGAGAAGGAGGGGCAGAGCGACTGTACAATGAGCAGTTCTTC. This gives the protein CASREGGAERLYNEQFF.

V usage is TRBV20-1 and J usage is TRBJ1-1; 9 nucleotides match TRBD1. V shed 3 bases, J shed 1 base, and the junction held 9 bases outside the gene matches. Per the germline V gene, CDR1 is DFQATT and CDR2 is SNEGSKA (reference sequence). The CDR3 runs to 16 residues. CDR3 nucleotides: TGCAGTGCTAGGTCACAGGGGGCCCCCTCGAACACTGAAGCTTTCTTT. Translating gives CSARSQGAPSNTEAFF.

The chain links TRBV20-1 to TRBJ2-5, with 8 bases matching TRBD2. The germline gives CDR1 DFQATT, CDR2 SNEGSKA (reference sequence). Losses at the gene ends were 0 bases for V and 4 bases for J; bases not matched to a gene: 19. The CDR3 length is 19 residues. In nucleotides, the CDR3 is TGCAGTGCTAGAGATTTACCCTCACTAGCGGTGGGGTGGGTAGAGACCCAGTACTTC. Its protein product is CSARDLPSLAVGWVETQYF.

Regarding this clonotype: A junction boundary mismatches the germline segment, possibly from a read error. This chain's CDR3 is CDSSLKQETQYF. For the CDR3, the DNA is TGTGACAGCAGCTTAAAGCAAGAGACCCAGTACTTC. The J gene is TRBJ2-5, the V gene TRBV11-2; no definite D call. The CDR3 totals 12 residues. Germline CDR1 SGHAT, CDR2 FQNNGV.

The chain has TRBV20-1 and TRBJ2-1, with 12 bases aligning to TRBD2. The V gene's germline CDR1 is DFQATT and CDR2 SNEGSKA (reference sequence). The ends lost 1 base at V and 12 bases at J; junction bases unmatched: 10. CDR3 length equals 15 residues. CDR3 DNA: TGCAGTGCTAGAGCTCCTGGACTAGCGGGAAGTCGGCAGTTCTTC. As protein: CSARAPGLAGSRQFF.

This chain joins TRBV20-1 and TRBJ2-7; 9 nucleotides match TRBD2. Germline CDR1 and CDR2: DFQATT and SNEGSKA (reference sequence). This CDR3 has 15 amino acids. V shed 0 bases, J shed 4 bases, and the junction held 7 bases outside the gene matches. CDR3 in DNA: TGCAGTGCTAGAGATTCGGCTAGCGGGGCGTACGAGCAGTACTTC. Translation: CSARDSASGAYEQYF.

V is TRBV9 and J is TRBJ2-1; D ambiguous. Trimming shortened V by 0 bases and J by 0 bases, and 10 bases separated the two germline ends. Looked up from germline, CDR1 is SGDLS and CDR2 is YYNGEE. The CDR3 is 16 amino acids. CDR3 bases: TGTGCCAGCAGCGTAGGTAGACTCCTCTCCTACAATGAGCAGTTCTTC. It is translated as CASSVGRLLSYNEQFF. Full variable domain (rest looked up from reference TRBV9 and TRBJ2-1): DSGVTQTPKHLITATGQRVTLRCSPRSGDLSVYWYQQSLDQGLQFLIQYYNGEERAKGNILERFSAQQFPDLHSELNLSSLELGDSALYFCASSVGRLLSYNEQFFGPGTRLTVL.

This clonotype was counted a few times. V and J are TRBV3-1 and TRBJ1-4, with D maybe TRBD1 (6 bases). This CDR3 is built from 14 residues. Trimming removed 2 bases from V and 5 bases from J, with 9 bases in between. The V gene's germline CDR1 is LGHDT and CDR2 YNNKEL (reference sequence). The CDR3 reads CASSQSDRNEKLFF. CDR3 DNA: TGTGCCAGCAGCCAAAGCGACAGGAATGAAAAACTGTTTTTT.

This clonotype was counted only a few times. The chain carries TRBV6-5 and TRBJ2-1, with D unclear. Per germline, CDR1 MNHEY and CDR2 SVGAGI. The CDR3 has 15 amino acids. V was cut by 2 bases and J by 5 bases, with 13 bases left in between. CDR3 DNA: TGTGCCAGCAGTTACAGAGGCTTCGTAAACAATGAGCAGTTCTTC. Its protein is CASSYRGFVNNEQFF.

V gene TRBV5-1 combines with J gene TRBJ2-1; 8 bases are shared with TRBD1. Germline CDR1 is SGHRS and CDR2 is YFSETQ. The length of the CDR3 is 15 residues. V gave up 3 bases and J gave up 5 bases; unmatched junction bases: 7. The CDR3, as DNA: TGCGCCAGCAGCTCGCGTCCGACAGGGGACAATGAGCAGTTCTTC. It encodes CASSSRPTGDNEQFF.

The rearrangement uses TRBV28 and TRBJ1-2; TRBD1 might be the D (5 bases). Germline assignment: CDR1 MDHEN and CDR2 SYDVKM. This CDR3 is 19 amino acids long. V lost 3 bases to trimming and J lost 0 bases, with 23 bases between them. CDR3 amino acids: CASSLGLRGASQSNYGYTF. The CDR3 nucleotides read TGTGCCAGCAGTTTGGGGTTGAGAGGGGCCAGCCAGTCTAACTATGGCTACACCTTC.

The chain is built from TRBV5-4 and TRBJ2-3, with 7 bases aligning to TRBD2. V lost 0 bases and J lost 3; bases outside the gene matches: 10. The CDR3 contains 17 residues. CDR1 and CDR2 from the germline V gene are SGHNT and YYREEE (reference sequence). CDR3 residues: CASSLGGLRVPTDTQYF. DNA of the CDR3: TGTGCCAGCAGCTTGGGGGGACTAAGGGTCCCGACAGATACGCAGTATTTT.

V gene TRBV5-4 combines with J gene TRBJ1-2; tentatively, D is TRBD1 (5 bases). Trimming removed 4 bases from V and 2 bases from J, with 15 bases in between. Germline CDR1 reads SGHNT; CDR2 reads YYREEE (reference sequence). This CDR3 contains 15 residues. The CDR3 protein is CASSPLAGANYGYTF. The DNA for the CDR3 is TGTGCCAGCAGCCCCCTCGCCGGGGCGAACTATGGCTACACCTTC. The full variable domain, in which reference TRBV5-4 and TRBJ1-2 provide the parts outside the CDR3, is ETGVTQSPTHLIKTRGQQVTLRCSSQSGHNTVSWYQQALGQGPQFIFQYYREEENGRGNFPPRFSGLQFPNYSSELNVNALELDDSALYLCASSPLAGANYGYTFGSGTRLTVV.

J is TRBJ1-2 and V is TRBV5-1, with 8 bases lining up with TRBD1. CDR1 SGHRS and CDR2 YFSETQ come from the germline V gene. Trimming at V came to 5 bases and at J to 6 bases, leaving 6 bases not matched to a gene. This CDR3 comprises 13 residues. In DNA, the CDR3 is TGCGCCAGCAGAACAGGGGGAAGGGATGGCTACACCTTC. Residues: CASRTGGRDGYTF.

This clonotype was found once. V usage is TRBV4-1 and J usage is TRBJ2-3, with a tentative D call TRBD2 (7 bases). Germline V gene lookup returns CDR1 MGHRA and CDR2 YSYEKL. There are 18 residues in the CDR3. V lost 4 bases and J 0 bases, leaving 20 bases between the germline ends. The CDR3 DNA follows: TGCGCCAGCAGCCCCCCCGGGGGGCTAGCGCTAAGCACAGATACGCAGTATTTT. It is translated as CASSPPGGLALSTDTQYF.

This clonotype turned up a few times. This chain joins TRBV21-1 and TRBJ2-1; the tabulated D call, TRBD1, remains unverified against the DNA. TRBV21-1 represents a pseudogene. This CDR3 spans 16 amino acids. CDR3 sequence: CASSKRAGTGDNEQFF. The CDR3, as DNA: TGTGCCAGCAGCAAAAGGGCCGGGACAGGCGACAATGAGCAGTTCTTC.

The genes are TRBV20-1 and TRBJ2-7, with 10 bases identical to TRBD2. CDR1 DFQATT and CDR2 SNEGSKA come from the germline V gene (reference sequence). V lost 0 bases and J lost 2; bases outside the gene matches: 7. The length of the CDR3 is 16 residues. DNA of the CDR3: TGCAGTGCTAGAGATTGGCTAGCGGGGGATACCTACGAGCAGTACTTC. Protein product: CSARDWLAGDTYEQYF.

Notes on this clonotype: A junction end diverges from the germline sequence, so it may reflect a read error. This chain joins TRBV7-9 and TRBJ2-5; TRBD1 aligns across 9 bases. The closer fit of TRBJ2-7 to the DNA end suggests the J call may be wrong. The CDR3 loop spans 15 amino acids. Germline V CDR1 and CDR2: SEHNR, FQNEAQ (reference sequence). CDR3 nucleotides: TGTGTCAGCAGCGAACTCGGGACAGGGTCCTACGAGCAGTACTTC. It yields the protein CVSSELGTGSYEQYF.

Written as DNA, the CDR3 is TGTGCCAGCAGCAAAGCGCTGACTAGCGGCACAGATACGCAGTATTTT. It is translated as CASSKALTSGTDTQYF. The rearrangement links TRBV21-1 to TRBJ2-3. TRBV21-1 is a listed pseudogene. There are 16 residues in the CDR3.